This TCR beta chain was retrieved from a study of cytomegalovirus exposure and HLA in healthy donors. At the level of the study: Genetic ancestry analysis placed 81% of the 400 or so donors that were genotyped in the Caucasian-associated cluster.

Study results and caveats: Sequencing likely caused a cluster of highly shared sequence variants. There were three CMV-associated chains whose specificity for CMV antigens was confirmed in vitro. Apart from CMV serostatus, no immune exposure information was available.

Details on this clone: No antigen is known for it.

Both 60 Vbeta primers and 13 Jbeta primers went into the PCR. Sequencing used immunoSEQ multiplex PCR; TCRdb keeps in-frame clones, though not all of them. The sample holds approximately 240,000 clones, roughly 82% seen once. CDR1 and CDR2 from the germline V gene are GTSNPN and SVGIG (reference sequence). CDR3 length: 11 amino acids. The ends were cut back, 5 bases at V and 4 bases at J, with 6 bases in the middle. The chain joins TRBV30 to TRBJ1-5, with D uncertain. Specimen: PBMCs. The clonotype comes from a woman aged 40 to 50 in good health and CMV-seropositive. The CDR3, as DNA: TGTGCCTGGGGGAGTAATCAGCCCCAGCATTTT. Residues: CAWGSNQPQHF.